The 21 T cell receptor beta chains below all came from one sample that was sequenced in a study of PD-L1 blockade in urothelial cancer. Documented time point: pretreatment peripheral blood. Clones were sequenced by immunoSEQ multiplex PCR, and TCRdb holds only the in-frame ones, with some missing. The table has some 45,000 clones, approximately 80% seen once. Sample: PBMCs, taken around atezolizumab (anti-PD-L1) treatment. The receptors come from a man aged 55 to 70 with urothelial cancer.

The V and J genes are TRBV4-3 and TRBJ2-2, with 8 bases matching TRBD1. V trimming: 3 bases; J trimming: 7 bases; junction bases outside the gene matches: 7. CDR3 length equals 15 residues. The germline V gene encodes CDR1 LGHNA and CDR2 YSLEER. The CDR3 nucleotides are TGCGCCAGCAGCCAGTCCCAGGGGGCGAGCGGGGAGCTGTTTTTT. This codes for CASSQSQGASGELFF.

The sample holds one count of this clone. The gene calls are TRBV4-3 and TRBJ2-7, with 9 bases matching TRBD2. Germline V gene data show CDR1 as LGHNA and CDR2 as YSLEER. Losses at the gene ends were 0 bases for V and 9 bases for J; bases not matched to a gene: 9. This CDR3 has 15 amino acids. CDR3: CASSQEDGGRAGQYF. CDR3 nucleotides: TGCGCCAGCAGCCAAGAAGACGGCGGGAGGGCCGGGCAGTACTTC.

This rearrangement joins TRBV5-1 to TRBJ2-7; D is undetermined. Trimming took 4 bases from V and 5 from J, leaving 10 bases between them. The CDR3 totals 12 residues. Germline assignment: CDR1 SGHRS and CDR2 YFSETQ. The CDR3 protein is CASSGLGDEQYF. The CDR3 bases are TGCGCCAGCAGCGGCTTGGGCGACGAGCAGTACTTC.

Here the CDR3 reads CASSPPGQGYEQYF. For the CDR3, the DNA is TGTGCCAGCTCACCACCGGGACAGGGCTACGAGCAGTACTTC. This chain joins TRBV18 and TRBJ2-7; 9 positions match TRBD1. The CDR3 length is 14 residues. Trimming at V came to 0 bases and at J to 3 bases, leaving 0 bases not matched to a gene. Germline V gene lookup returns CDR1 KGHSH and CDR2 LQKENI.

This chain's CDR3 is CSVEWTSSDTQYF. CDR3 DNA sequence: TGCAGCGTTGAGTGGACTAGTTCAGATACGCAGTATTTT. The rearrangement joins TRBV29-1 to TRBJ2-3, with 7 bases identical to TRBD2. From germline, CDR1 is SQVTM and CDR2 ANQGSEA. V shed 3 bases and J 4 bases; nucleotides not matched to a gene: 4. The CDR3 has 13 residues.

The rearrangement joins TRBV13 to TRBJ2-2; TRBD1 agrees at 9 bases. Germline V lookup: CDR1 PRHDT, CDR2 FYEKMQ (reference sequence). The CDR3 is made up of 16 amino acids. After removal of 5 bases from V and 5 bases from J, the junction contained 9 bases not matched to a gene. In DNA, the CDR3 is TGTGCCAGCAGCACCCGGACAGGGGTGGGGACCGGGGAGCTGTTTTTT. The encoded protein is CASSTRTGVGTGELFF.

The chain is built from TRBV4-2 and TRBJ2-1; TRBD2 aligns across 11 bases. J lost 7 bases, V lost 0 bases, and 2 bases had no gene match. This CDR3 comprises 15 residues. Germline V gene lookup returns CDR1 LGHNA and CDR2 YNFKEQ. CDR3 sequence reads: CASSQDRTSGNEQFF. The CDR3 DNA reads TGTGCCAGCAGCCAAGACAGGACTAGCGGGAATGAGCAGTTCTTC.

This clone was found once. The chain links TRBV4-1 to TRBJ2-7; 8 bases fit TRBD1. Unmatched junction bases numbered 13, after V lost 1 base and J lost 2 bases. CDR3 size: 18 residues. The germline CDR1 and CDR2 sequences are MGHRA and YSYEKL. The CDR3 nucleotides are TGCGCCAGCAGCCAAGTAATCGTCAAGGACAGGGCCACCTACGAGCAGTACTTC. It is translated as CASSQVIVKDRATYEQYF.

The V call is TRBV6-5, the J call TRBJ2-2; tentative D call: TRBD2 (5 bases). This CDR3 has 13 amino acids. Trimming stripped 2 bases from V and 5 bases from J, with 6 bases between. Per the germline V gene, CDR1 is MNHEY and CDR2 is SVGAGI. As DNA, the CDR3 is TGTGCCAGCAGTTACGAGGGAACCGGGGAGCTGTTTTTT. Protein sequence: CASSYEGTGELFF.

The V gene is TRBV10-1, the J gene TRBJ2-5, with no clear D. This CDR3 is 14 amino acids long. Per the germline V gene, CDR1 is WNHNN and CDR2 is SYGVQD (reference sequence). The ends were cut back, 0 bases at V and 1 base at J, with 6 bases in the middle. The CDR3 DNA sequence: TGCGCCAGCAGTGAGTCCGACATCCAAGAGACCCAGTACTTC. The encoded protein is CASSESDIQETQYF.

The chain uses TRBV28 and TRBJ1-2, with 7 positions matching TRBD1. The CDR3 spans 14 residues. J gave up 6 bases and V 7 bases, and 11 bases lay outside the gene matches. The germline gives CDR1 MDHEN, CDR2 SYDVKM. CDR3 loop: CASTIPGQRNGYTF. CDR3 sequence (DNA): TGTGCCAGCACCATCCCGGGACAGAGGAATGGCTACACCTTC.

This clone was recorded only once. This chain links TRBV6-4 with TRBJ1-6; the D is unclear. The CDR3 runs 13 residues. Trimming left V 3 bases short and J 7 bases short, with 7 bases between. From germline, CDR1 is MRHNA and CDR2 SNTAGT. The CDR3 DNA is TGTGCCAGCAGTGAAGCCAGGAATTCACCCCTCCACTTT. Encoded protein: CASSEARNSPLHF.

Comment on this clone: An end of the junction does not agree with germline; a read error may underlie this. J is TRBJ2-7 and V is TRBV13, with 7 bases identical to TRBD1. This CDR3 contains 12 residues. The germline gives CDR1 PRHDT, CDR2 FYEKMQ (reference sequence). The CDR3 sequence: CASSVQGYGQYF. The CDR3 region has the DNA TGTGCCAGCAGCGTACAGGGGTACGGGCAGTACTTC.

The CDR3 sequence: CASSSANTGELFF. CDR3 nucleotides: TGTGCCAGCAGCTCCGCGAACACCGGGGAGCTGTTTTTT. The chain links TRBV5-4 to TRBJ2-2; D unclear. Trimming pared 3 bases from V and 0 bases from J, leaving 3 bases between. Germline CDR1 SGHNT, CDR2 YYREEE (reference sequence). The CDR3 loop spans 13 amino acids.

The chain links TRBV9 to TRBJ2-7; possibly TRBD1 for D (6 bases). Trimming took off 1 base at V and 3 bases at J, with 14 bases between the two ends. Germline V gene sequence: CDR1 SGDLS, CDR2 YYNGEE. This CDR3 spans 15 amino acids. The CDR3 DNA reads TGTGCCAGCAGCGTACAGGGGTCCCGCGACTACGAGCAGTACTTC. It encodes CASSVQGSRDYEQYF.

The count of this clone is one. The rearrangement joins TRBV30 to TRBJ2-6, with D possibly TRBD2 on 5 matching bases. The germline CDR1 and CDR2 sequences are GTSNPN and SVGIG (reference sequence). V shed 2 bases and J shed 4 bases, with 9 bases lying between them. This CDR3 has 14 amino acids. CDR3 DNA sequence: TGTGCCTGGAGTTGGGAGTCCGGGGCCAACGTCCTGACTTTC. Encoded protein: CAWSWESGANVLTF.

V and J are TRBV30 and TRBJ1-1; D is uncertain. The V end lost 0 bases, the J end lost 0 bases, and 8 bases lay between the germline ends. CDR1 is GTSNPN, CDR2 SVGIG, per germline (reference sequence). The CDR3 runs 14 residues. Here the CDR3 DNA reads TGTGCCTGGAGTGTACTTACAGTGAACACTGAAGCTTTCTTT. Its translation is CAWSVLTVNTEAFF.

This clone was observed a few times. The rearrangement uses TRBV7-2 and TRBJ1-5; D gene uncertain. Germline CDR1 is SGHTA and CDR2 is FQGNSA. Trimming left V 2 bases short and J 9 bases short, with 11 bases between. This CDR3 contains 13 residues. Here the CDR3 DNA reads TGTGCCAGCAGCTTATTACCAGGAGGGCCCCAGCATTTT. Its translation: CASSLLPGGPQHF. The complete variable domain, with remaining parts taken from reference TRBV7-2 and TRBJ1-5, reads GAGVSQSPSNKVTEKGKDVELRCDPISGHTALYWYRQSLGQGLEFLIYFQGNSAPDKSGLPSDRFSAERTGGSVSTLTIQRTQQEDSAVYLCASSLLPGGPQHFGDGTRLSIL.

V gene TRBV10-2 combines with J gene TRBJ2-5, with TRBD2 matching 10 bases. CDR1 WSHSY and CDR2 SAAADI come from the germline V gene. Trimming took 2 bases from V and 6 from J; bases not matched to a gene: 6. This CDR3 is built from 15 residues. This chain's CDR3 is CASSEVGAGGQTQYF. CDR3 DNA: TGCGCCAGCAGTGAGGTTGGAGCGGGGGGGCAGACCCAGTACTTC.

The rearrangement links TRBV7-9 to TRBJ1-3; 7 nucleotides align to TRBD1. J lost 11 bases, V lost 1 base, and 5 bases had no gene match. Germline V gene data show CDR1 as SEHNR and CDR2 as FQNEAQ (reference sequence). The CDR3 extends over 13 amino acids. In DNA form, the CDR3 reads TGTGCCAGCAGCTTAGGAGAAGGGACAGCCATATATTTT. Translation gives CASSLGEGTAIYF.

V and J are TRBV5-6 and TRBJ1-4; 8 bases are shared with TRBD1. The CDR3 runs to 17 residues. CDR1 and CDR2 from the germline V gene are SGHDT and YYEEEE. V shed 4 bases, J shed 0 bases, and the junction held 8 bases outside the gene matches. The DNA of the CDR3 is TGTGCCAGCAGCCTTGGGACAGGATTTACAACTAATGAAAAACTGTTTTTT. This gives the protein CASSLGTGFTTNEKLFF.